This paragraph covers one T cell receptor (beta chain) sequence. As yet, its antigen is unknown. This sample is part of a study of cytotoxic CD8 clonotypes in ibrutinib-treated CLL. Study-wide background: Productive templates averaged 255,043 per sample, and productive rearrangements around 97,000. Study-level results: While tracking circulating CD8+ T-cell counts, baseline clonality exceeded that of age-matched healthy donors.

The V end lost 6 bases, the J end lost 0 bases, and 15 bases lay between the germline ends. The length of the CDR3 is 15 residues. Germline values: CDR1 LNHDA, CDR2 SQIVND (reference sequence). Cryopreserved PBMCs provided roughly 2 micrograms of genomic DNA for the TCR beta libraries. Target depth was 1 in 200,000 to 1 in 1 million T cells, about 10x per clonotype. Libraries were prepared by immunoSEQ multiplex PCR; TCRdb keeps only in-frame clonotypes and omits some of them. The sample lists 150,000 to 200,000 clones, 88% occurring once. The specimen was PBMCs, collected at disease progression, from a patient treated with ibrutinib. This sequence joins TRBV19 and TRBJ2-7; weak D call: TRBD2 (6 bases). The sequence came from a human donor with chronic lymphocytic leukemia. The CDR3 spells CASRLDRGSSYEQYF. CDR3 coding DNA: TGTGCCAGTAGGCTAGACCGGGGGAGCTCCTACGAGCAGTACTTC.